Listed below are T cell receptor beta chains from one sample, sequenced in a study of technical replicates of blood from a handful of donors. Here immunoSEQ multiplex PCR was the method, and the copy in TCRdb shows in-frame clones only, minus some. This sample has some 68,000 clones, with roughly 96% found just once. Sequencing was performed on T cells isolated from PBMCs. Receptor source: a human donor in good health. The CDR3 runs from the conserved cysteine through the conserved F or W.

V: TRBV6-5; CDR3: CASAGGLQETQYF
V: TRBV4-1; CDR3: CASSLDQGDGNTIYF
V: TRBV28; CDR3: CASSPLGAGYYGYTF
V: TRBV10-3; CDR3: CAISESAFAGSNYGYTF
V: TRBV5-1; CDR3: CASSQGLAGTDTQYF
V: TRBV11-2; CDR3: CASSYRWGGEDTEAFF
V: TRBV28; CDR3: CASRRQGQGTSEQYF
V: TRBV5-4; CDR3: CASSLDPGLQYGYTF
V: TRBV6-6; CDR3: CASSYFSSYEQYF
V: TRBV6-1; CDR3: CASRDQRREQFF
V: TRBV28; CDR3: CASTPNSRLNTGELFF